The T cell receptor (beta chain) described here comes from a study of T cells in Graves' hyperthyroidism and ophthalmopathy. This CDR3 contains 13 residues. Trimming took off 2 bases at V and 5 bases at J, with 12 bases between the two ends. The V gene's germline CDR1 is DFQATT and CDR2 SNEGSKA (reference sequence). Amplified TCR beta CDR3 regions derived from RNA transcripts. The HTBI primer set drove a first-round RT-PCR of the TCR CDR3. Each CDR3 protein is one row after TCRdb ran MiXCR on the multiplex PCR reads. The sample records under 450,000 distinct CDR3 sequences, about 18% being singletons.

This TCR was sampled from a woman aged 25 to 39 with Graves' hyperthyroidism that later progressed to Graves' ophthalmopathy. V usage is TRBV20-1 and J usage is TRBJ2-5; tentatively, D is TRBD2 (6 bases). Sequenced sample: blood. CDR3 loop: CSARRIGGETQYF. In DNA form, the CDR3 reads TGCAGTGCTAGACGGATTGGGGGGGAGACCCAGTACTTC.